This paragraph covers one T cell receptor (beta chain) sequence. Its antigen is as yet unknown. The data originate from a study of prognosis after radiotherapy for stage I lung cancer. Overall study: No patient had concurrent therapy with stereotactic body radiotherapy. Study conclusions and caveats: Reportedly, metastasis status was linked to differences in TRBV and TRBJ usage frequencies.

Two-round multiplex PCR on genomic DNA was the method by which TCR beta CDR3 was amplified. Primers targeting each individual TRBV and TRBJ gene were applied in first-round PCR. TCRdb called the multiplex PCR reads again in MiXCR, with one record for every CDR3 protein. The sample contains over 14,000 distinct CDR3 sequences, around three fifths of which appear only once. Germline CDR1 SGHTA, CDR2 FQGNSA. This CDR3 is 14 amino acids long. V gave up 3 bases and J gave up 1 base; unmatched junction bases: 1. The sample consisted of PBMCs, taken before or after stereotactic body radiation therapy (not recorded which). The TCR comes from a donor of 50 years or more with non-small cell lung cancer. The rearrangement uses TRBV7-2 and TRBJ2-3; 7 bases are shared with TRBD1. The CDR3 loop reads CASSFDRGTDTQYF. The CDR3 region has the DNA TGTGCCAGCAGCTTCGACAGGGGCACAGATACGCAGTATTTT.